This passage covers 18 T cell receptor beta chains from one sample sequenced in a study of T cells after yellow fever vaccination (dated by TCRdb to between 2018 and 2021). What this sample's treatment or condition label stands for: live attenuated yellow fever vaccine strain. Libraries were constructed by 5' RACE. Sequencing was performed on an Illumina HiSeq 2500. The public sequencing data were trimmed at Q25 with fastp and processed into clonotypes with MiXCR by TCRdb, which kept only in-frame beta chains. One record per CDR3 amino acid sequence lists the most common genes and DNA. The sample has under 400,000 distinct CDR3 sequences on record, more than 9% of them singletons. The ten most abundant clones make up 18% of the sample. Sequenced material: PBMCs, taken on the day of the first yellow fever vaccination. The source is a man younger than 35 who received the YFV17D yellow fever vaccine.

As to this clonotype: This sequence may be a read error, since a much larger clone differs from it by one base. The chain links TRBV7-2 to TRBJ2-1; TRBD2 matches at 11 bases. Germline CDR1 is SGHTA and CDR2 is FQGNSA. The ends lost 10 bases at V and 9 bases at J; junction bases unmatched: 14. The CDR3 covers 15 residues. The CDR3 nucleotides are TGTGCCATCAGTTTCAATAGCGGGGGGGGCGGTGAGCAGTTCTTC. Its translation is CAISFNSGGGGEQFF.

This clonotype occurred a few times. For the CDR3, the DNA is TGCAGTACGAAGGCGGGGGGGCCGGATCGTCAGTTCTTC. The encoded protein is CSTKAGGPDRQFF. This chain links TRBV20-1 with TRBJ2-1; 9 bases are shared with TRBD2. The CDR3 runs 13 residues. Germline-derived CDR1 and CDR2 are DFQATT and SNEGSKA (reference sequence). Trimming took 8 bases from V and 13 from J; bases not matched to a gene: 15.

This clonotype was recorded at least ten times. The rearrangement links TRBV5-1 to TRBJ2-2; 8 bases agree with TRBD2. CDR1 and CDR2 (germline): SGHRS, YFSETQ. Unmatched junction bases numbered 7, after V lost 5 bases and J lost 1 base. The length of the CDR3 is 16 residues. Here the CDR3 DNA reads TGCGCCAGCAGACCGAGCGGGGGCCTGAACACCGGGGAGCTGTTTTTT. It specifies CASRPSGGLNTGELFF.

This clonotype was observed a few times. The V call is TRBV7-2, the J call TRBJ2-5; 9 bases agree with TRBD2. The V and J ends lost 5 bases and 4 bases, in that order; junction bases with no gene match: 11. CDR1 SGHTA and CDR2 FQGNSA come from the germline V gene. CDR3 length: 16 amino acids. In nucleotides, the CDR3 is TGTGCCAGCAGCCAAGGGACTAGCCCCCCTTTAGAGACCCAGTACTTC. This translates into CASSQGTSPPLETQYF.

This clonotype has ten or more counts. V gene TRBV7-3 combines with J gene TRBJ1-5; D remains unclear. The length of the CDR3 is 16 residues. Germline V gene lookup returns CDR1 SGHTA and CDR2 FQGTGA. The V gene lost 3 bases and the J gene lost 1 base, with 13 bases spanning the gap. The chain's CDR3 is CASSLKGILSNQPQHF. Written as DNA, the CDR3 is TGTGCCAGCAGCTTGAAGGGCATCTTGAGCAATCAGCCCCAGCATTTT.

This clonotype was counted between two and nine times. This rearrangement joins TRBV20-1 to TRBJ1-2; 8 bases line up with TRBD1. Looked up from germline, CDR1 is DFQATT and CDR2 is SNEGSKA (reference sequence). The J segment lost 6 bases and the V segment lost 5 bases, leaving 5 bases of the junction unmatched. CDR3 size: 12 residues. The CDR3 loop is CSAPDRAHGYTF. DNA of the CDR3: TGCAGTGCTCCGGACAGGGCTCATGGCTACACCTTC.

This clonotype has more than one count but fewer than ten. The V gene is TRBV9, the J gene TRBJ2-7, with D perhaps matching TRBD2 (5 bases). Germline values: CDR1 SGDLS, CDR2 YYNGEE. The CDR3 covers 12 residues. The V and J ends lost 0 bases and 7 bases respectively, with 8 bases between them. In DNA, the CDR3 is TGTGCCAGCAGCGTAGCAAGAGGGGAGCAGTACTTC. This gives the protein CASSVARGEQYF.

This clonotype was counted only a few times. The gene calls are TRBV12-3 or TRBV12-4 and TRBJ1-5; D ambiguous. The CDR3 extends over 16 amino acids. Trimming shortened V by 5 bases and J by 1 base, and 15 bases separated the two germline ends. The CDR3 DNA is TGTGCCAGCAGTCTATTCATAAACCCCAGCAATCAGCCCCAGCATTTT. Its protein product is CASSLFINPSNQPQHF.

The chain recombines TRBV15 with TRBJ2-3; 15 nucleotides align to TRBD2. J was trimmed by 2 bases and V by 2 bases; bases with no gene match: 5. Germline lookup yields CDR1 LNHNV and CDR2 YYDKDF (reference sequence). The CDR3 has 18 residues. The CDR3 nucleotides are TGTGCCACCAGCAGATATCGGACTAGCGGGGGGGCCACAGATACGCAGTATTTT. Its protein product is CATSRYRTSGGATDTQYF.

V and J are TRBV28 and TRBJ2-5, with 8 nucleotides matching TRBD2. Trimming removed 2 bases from V and 7 bases from J; junction bases left unmatched: 9. The CDR3 totals 15 residues. Germline V gives CDR1 MDHEN, CDR2 SYDVKM. The CDR3 coding sequence is TGTGCCAGCAGTTTAAGGGGACTAGACTTGGGGACCCAGTACTTC. Its protein is CASSLRGLDLGTQYF.

This sequence joins TRBV25-1 and TRBJ2-7; D ambiguous. Trimming took off 0 bases at V and 6 bases at J, with 9 bases between the two ends. Germline assignment: CDR1 MGHDK and CDR2 SYGVNS. This CDR3 is built from 13 residues. The CDR3: CASSEYNSPEQYV. As DNA, the CDR3 is TGTGCCAGCAGTGAATATAACTCGCCCGAGCAGTACGTC.

This clonotype was recorded a few times. The V and J genes are TRBV7-2 and TRBJ2-5, with a tentative D call TRBD2 (6 bases). Germline lookup yields CDR1 SGHTA and CDR2 FQGNSA. V was clipped by 5 bases and J by 1 base, with 11 bases between them. This CDR3 spans 14 amino acids. The CDR3 here is CASSRAGLQETQYF. The CDR3 DNA follows: TGTGCCAGCAGCAGAGCGGGCCTCCAAGAGACCCAGTACTTC. Combining the CDR3 with reference TRBV7-2 and TRBJ2-5 gives the whole variable domain GAGVSQSPSNKVTEKGKDVELRCDPISGHTALYWYRQSLGQGLEFLIYFQGNSAPDKSGLPSDRFSAERTGGSVSTLTIQRTQQEDSAVYLCASSRAGLQETQYFGPGTRLLVL.

This clonotype has just a few counts. The chain joins TRBV28 to TRBJ2-7, with 7 bases identical to TRBD2. Germline V gives CDR1 MDHEN, CDR2 SYDVKM. The CDR3 is made up of 15 amino acids. J gave up 0 bases and V 0 bases, and 2 bases lay outside the gene matches. CDR3 DNA: TGTGCCAGCAGTTTATGGCGGGGGACCTCCTACGAGCAGTACGTC. As protein: CASSLWRGTSYEQYV.

This rearrangement joins TRBV5-1 to TRBJ1-1, with D perhaps matching TRBD1 (5 bases). The germline V and J ends were trimmed by 1 base and 10 bases, with 14 bases remaining between them. There are 13 residues in the CDR3. Germline-derived CDR1 and CDR2 are SGHRS and YFSETQ. CDR3: CASSLSAGVGAFF. CDR3 nucleotide sequence: TGCGCCAGCAGCTTGTCGGCGGGGGTAGGAGCTTTCTTT.

This clonotype has a single count. The V and J genes are TRBV4-1 and TRBJ2-7; 10 bases are a match to TRBD1. This CDR3 has 15 residues. The germline V gene has CDR1 MGHRA and CDR2 YSYEKL. V was clipped by 4 bases and J by 6 bases; unmatched bases: 9. The CDR3 protein is CASSRPGTGVFEQYF. The CDR3 DNA reads TGCGCCAGCAGCCGGCCCGGGACAGGGGTATTCGAGCAGTACTTC.

The rearrangement uses TRBV5-1 and TRBJ2-3; 8 bases match TRBD2. There are 14 residues in the CDR3. CDR1 is SGHRS, CDR2 YFSETQ, per germline. After removal of 3 bases from V and 6 bases from J, the junction contained 6 bases not matched to a gene. CDR3 nucleotides: TGCGCCAGCAGCTCAAGCGGGGGTTGGGATACGCAGTATTTT. Translation gives CASSSSGGWDTQYF.

This clonotype was found a few times. This chain uses TRBV25-1 with TRBJ2-1; 7 positions match TRBD1. This CDR3 comprises 14 residues. V shed 3 bases, J shed 6 bases, and the junction held 5 bases outside the gene matches. Germline V gene lookup returns CDR1 MGHDK and CDR2 SYGVNS. The CDR3 spells CASSDSQGINEQFF. CDR3 nucleotides: TGTGCCAGCAGTGACTCACAGGGGATCAATGAGCAGTTCTTC.

The chain links TRBV5-1 to TRBJ2-7; 10 bases are shared with TRBD1. Losses at the gene ends were 4 bases for V and 6 bases for J; bases not matched to a gene: 7. The CDR3 runs to 14 residues. CDR1 SGHRS and CDR2 YFSETQ come from the germline V gene. CDR3 sequence: CASSDGQGVLEQYV. Here the CDR3 DNA reads TGCGCCAGCAGCGACGGACAGGGGGTACTCGAGCAGTACGTC.